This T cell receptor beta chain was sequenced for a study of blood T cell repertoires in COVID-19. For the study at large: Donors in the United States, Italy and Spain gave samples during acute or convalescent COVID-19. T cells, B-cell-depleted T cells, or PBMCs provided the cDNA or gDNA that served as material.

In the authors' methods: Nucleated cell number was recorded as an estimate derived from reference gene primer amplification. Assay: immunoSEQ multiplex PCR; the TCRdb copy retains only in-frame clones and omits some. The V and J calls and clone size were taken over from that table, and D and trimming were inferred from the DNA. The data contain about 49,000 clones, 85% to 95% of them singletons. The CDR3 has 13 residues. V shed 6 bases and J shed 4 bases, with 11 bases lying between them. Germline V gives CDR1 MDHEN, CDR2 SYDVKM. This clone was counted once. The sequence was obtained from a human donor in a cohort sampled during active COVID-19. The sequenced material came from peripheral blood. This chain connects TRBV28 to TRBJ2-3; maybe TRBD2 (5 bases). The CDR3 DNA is TGTGCCAGCAGGGTCTCGAGGGCAGATACGCAGTATTTT. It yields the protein CASRVSRADTQYF.